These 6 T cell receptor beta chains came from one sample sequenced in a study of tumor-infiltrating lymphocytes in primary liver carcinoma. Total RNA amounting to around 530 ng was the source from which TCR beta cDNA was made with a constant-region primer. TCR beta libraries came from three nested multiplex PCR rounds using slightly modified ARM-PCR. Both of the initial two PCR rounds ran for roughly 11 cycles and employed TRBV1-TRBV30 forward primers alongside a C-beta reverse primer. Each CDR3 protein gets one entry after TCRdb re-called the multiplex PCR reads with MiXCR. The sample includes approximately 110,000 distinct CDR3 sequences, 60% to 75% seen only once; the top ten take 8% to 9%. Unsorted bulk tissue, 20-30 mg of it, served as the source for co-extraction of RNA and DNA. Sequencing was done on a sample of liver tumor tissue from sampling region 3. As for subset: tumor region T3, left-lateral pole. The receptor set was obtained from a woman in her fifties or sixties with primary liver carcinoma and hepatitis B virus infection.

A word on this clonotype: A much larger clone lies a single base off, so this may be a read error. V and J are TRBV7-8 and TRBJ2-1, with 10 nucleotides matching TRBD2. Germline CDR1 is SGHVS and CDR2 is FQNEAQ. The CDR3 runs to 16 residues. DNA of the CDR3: TGTGTCAGCAGCTTAGGCCCTAGCGGGAGTGTCGGTGAGCAGTTCTTC. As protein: CVSSLGPSGSVGEQFF. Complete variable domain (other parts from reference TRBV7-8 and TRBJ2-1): GAGVSQSPRYKVAKRGQDVALRCDPISGHVSLFWYQQALGQGPEFLTYFQNEAQLDKSGLPSDRFFAERPEGSVSTLKIQRTQQEDSAVYLCVSSLGPSGSVGEQFFGPGTRLTVL.

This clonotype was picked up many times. The CDR3 region is CASSVGAPGQPQHF. CDR3 sequence (DNA): TGTGCCAGCAGCGTGGGGGCGCCTGGTCAGCCCCAGCATTTT. The rearrangement links TRBV5-4 to TRBJ1-5, with D possibly being TRBD1 (6 bases). V was trimmed by 4 bases and J by 6 bases, leaving 14 bases between them. The germline CDR1 and CDR2 sequences are SGHNT and YYREEE (reference sequence). The CDR3 consists of 14 residues. The variable domain in full, with the rest retrieved from reference TRBV5-4 and TRBJ1-5, is ETGVTQSPTHLIKTRGQQVTLRCSSQSGHNTVSWYQQALGQGPQFIFQYYREEENGRGNFPPRFSGLQFPNYSSELNVNALELDDSALYLCASSVGAPGQPQHFGDGTRLSIL.

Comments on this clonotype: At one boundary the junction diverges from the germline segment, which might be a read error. The CDR3 here is CVSSLFMGTSGSTQYF. The CDR3 DNA is TGTGTCAGCAGCTTATTTATGGGGACTAGCGGGAGTACGCAGTATTTT. The chain recombines TRBV11-2 with TRBJ2-3; 14 bases align to TRBD2. The CDR3 runs to 16 residues. Germline V gives CDR1 SGHAT, CDR2 FQNNGV.

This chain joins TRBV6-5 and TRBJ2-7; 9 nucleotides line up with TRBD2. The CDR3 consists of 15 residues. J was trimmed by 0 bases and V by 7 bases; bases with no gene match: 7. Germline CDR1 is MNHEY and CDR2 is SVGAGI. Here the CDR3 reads CASNKTSGSSYEQYF. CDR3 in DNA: TGTGCCAGCAACAAGACTAGCGGAAGCTCCTACGAGCAGTACTTC.

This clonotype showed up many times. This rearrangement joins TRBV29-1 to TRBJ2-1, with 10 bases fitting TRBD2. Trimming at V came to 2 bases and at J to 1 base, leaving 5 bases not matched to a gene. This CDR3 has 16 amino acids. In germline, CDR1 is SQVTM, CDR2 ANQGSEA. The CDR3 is CSVETGTSVSYNEQFF. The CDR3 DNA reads TGCAGCGTTGAAACCGGGACTAGCGTTTCCTACAATGAGCAGTTCTTC.

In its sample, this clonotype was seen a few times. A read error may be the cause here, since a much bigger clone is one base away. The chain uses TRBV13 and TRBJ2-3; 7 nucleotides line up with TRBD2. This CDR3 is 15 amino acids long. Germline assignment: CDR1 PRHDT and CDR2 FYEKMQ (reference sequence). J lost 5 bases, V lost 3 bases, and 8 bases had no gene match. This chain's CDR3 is CASSFGLTGGDTQYF. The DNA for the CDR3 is TGTGCCAGCAGCTTCGGACTAACGGGAGGAGATACGCAGTATTTT.